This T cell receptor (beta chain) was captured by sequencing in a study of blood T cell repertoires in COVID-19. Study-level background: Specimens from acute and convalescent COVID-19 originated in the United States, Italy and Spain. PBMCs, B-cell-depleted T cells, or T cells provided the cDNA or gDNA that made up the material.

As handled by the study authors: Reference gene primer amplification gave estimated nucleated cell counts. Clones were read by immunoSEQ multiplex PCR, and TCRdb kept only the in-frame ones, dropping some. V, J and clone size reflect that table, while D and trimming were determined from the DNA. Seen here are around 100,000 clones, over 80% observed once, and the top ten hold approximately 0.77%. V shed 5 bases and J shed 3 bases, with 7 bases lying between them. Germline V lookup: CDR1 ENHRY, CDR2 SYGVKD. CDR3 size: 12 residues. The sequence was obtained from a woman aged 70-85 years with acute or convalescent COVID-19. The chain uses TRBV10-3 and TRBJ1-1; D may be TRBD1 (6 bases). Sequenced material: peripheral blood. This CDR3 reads CAISRQDTEAFF. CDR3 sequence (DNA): TGTGCCATCAGTAGACAGGACACTGAAGCTTTCTTT.